The 14 T cell receptor beta chains below all came from one sample that was sequenced in a study of blood T cells in healthy people across ages. A second PCR of about 7 to 11 cycles used a sample-barcoded 5' primer and a J-beta primer mix. TCRdb reprocessed the 5' RACE reads with MiXCR, giving one entry per CDR3 protein. The data contain roughly 1,700,000 distinct CDR3 sequences, 28% of them seen just once; the ten biggest clones take up 6.5% to 8.5%. Sequenced input: blood. The receptors were sampled from a woman between 25 and 40 years old in good health.

This clonotype came up a few times. The chain employs TRBV6-1 and TRBJ1-2, with 8 bases matching TRBD1. Germline V lookup: CDR1 MNHNS, CDR2 SASEGT. The CDR3 totals 15 residues. With V trimmed by 8 bases and J by 4 bases, 12 bases remained unmatched. In DNA, the CDR3 is TGTGCCAGCGAGGGTGGACAGGGTGCGGCCTATGGCTACACCTTC. The encoded protein is CASEGGQGAAYGYTF.

This clonotype was seen a handful of times. The DNA is left out, because the CDR3 cannot be placed on it with certainty; the CDR3 is given as TCRdb lists it. This chain connects TRBV7-5 to TRBJ1-2; the table assigns TRBD1, which was not confirmed against the DNA. TRBV7-5 is an annotated pseudogene. A total of 20 residues make up the CDR3, ends included. CDR3 residues: CISVSEAGGTGRKEGDGYTF.

This chain joins TRBV11-2 and TRBJ1-4, with D perhaps matching TRBD1 (5 bases). CDR1 and CDR2 (germline): SGHAT, FQNNGV. V was pared by 5 bases and J by 8 bases, with 15 bases between. The CDR3 totals 14 residues. The CDR3 DNA follows: TGTGCCAGCAGCCACACGGGACTGCGAGAAAAACTGTTTTTT. This encodes CASSHTGLREKLFF.

This clonotype was observed a few times. The V and J genes are TRBV5-1 and TRBJ2-1; tentatively, D is TRBD2 (6 bases). The V gene's germline CDR1 is SGHRS and CDR2 YFSETQ. The CDR3 is made up of 13 amino acids. Between the trimmed V and J ends, which lost 3 bases and 6 bases, there was a span of 10 bases. The DNA for the CDR3 is TGCGCCAGCAGCTGGGGGACTCCCAATGAGCAGTTCTTC. Translated, it gives CASSWGTPNEQFF.

This chain uses TRBV30 with TRBJ2-4; the D gene could be TRBD1 or TRBD2 (5 bases each). The J call may be faulty, since TRBJ2-7 better matches the DNA end. Per the germline V gene, CDR1 is GTSNPN and CDR2 is SVGIG (reference sequence). CDR3 length: 13 amino acids. CDR3 sequence (DNA): TGTGCCTGGAGTGTACTTCGAGGGGACGAGCAGTACTTC. Translation gives CAWSVLRGDEQYF.

This clonotype was seen ten or more times. CDR3 nucleotide sequence: TGCAGTGCTAGAGGTATTGAGAGGGGTTACGCAGATACGCAGTATTTT. Protein: CSARGIERGYADTQYF. V and J are TRBV20-1 and TRBJ2-3, with D possibly being TRBD1 or TRBD2 (5 bases each). CDR3 size: 16 residues. Deletions cut 1 base from V and 4 bases from J, with 18 bases between. CDR1 is DFQATT, CDR2 SNEGSKA, per germline (reference sequence).

In its sample, this clonotype was seen a few times. Compared with germline, one end of the junction differs, possibly owing to a read error. The chain carries TRBV7-9 and TRBJ2-3; D remains unclear. CDR1 is SEHNR and CDR2 is FQNEAQ in the germline V gene (reference sequence). The CDR3 is made up of 15 amino acids. This CDR3 reads CSSNPGGSSTDTQYF. As DNA, the CDR3 is TGTTCCAGCAACCCTGGCGGATCTAGCACAGATACGCAGTATTTT.

This clonotype was seen a handful of times. The rearrangement links TRBV19 to TRBJ2-6; 7 positions agree with TRBD2. Germline values: CDR1 LNHDA, CDR2 SQIVND (reference sequence). This CDR3 has 16 amino acids. The junction had 7 bases not matched to a gene; V was cut back by 8 bases and J by 0 bases. CDR3 coding DNA: TGTGCCAGTCGGGAGGCCCCAAACTCTGGGGCCAACGTCCTGACTTTC. As protein: CASREAPNSGANVLTF.

V is TRBV2 and J is TRBJ1-4, with D unclear. This CDR3 contains 13 residues. Germline V gives CDR1 SNHLY, CDR2 FYNNEI. Trimming took 4 bases from V and 8 from J, leaving 11 bases between them. DNA of the CDR3: TGTGCCAGCAGTGGTGACACCGAAGAAAAACTGTTTTTT. Its protein product is CASSGDTEEKLFF.

Details on this clonotype: At one end the junction does not follow the germline gene, possibly because of a read error. The chain carries TRBV28 and TRBJ2-5; D is unclear. CDR1 MDHEN and CDR2 SYDVKM come from the germline V gene. The CDR3 loop spans 16 amino acids. This CDR3 reads CASSPTIGASQETQYF. The CDR3 nucleotides read TGCGCCAGCAGTCCCACGATTGGCGCCTCCCAAGAGACCCAGTACTTC.

V is TRBV7-2 and J is TRBJ2-1, with D unclear. CDR1 and CDR2 (germline): SGHTA, FQGNSA. V lost 5 bases and J lost 2, with 19 bases in between. The CDR3 extends over 17 amino acids. The CDR3 here is CASSLHSSSVAYNEQFF. CDR3 nucleotide sequence: TGTGCCAGCAGCCTACATTCATCGTCGGTCGCCTACAATGAGCAGTTCTTC.

The rearrangement joins TRBV3-1 to TRBJ2-7; 14 nucleotides align to TRBD2. Germline V gives CDR1 LGHDT, CDR2 YNNKEL (reference sequence). J lost 5 bases, V lost 2 bases, and 14 bases had no gene match. The CDR3 is 19 amino acids. CDR3 coding DNA: TGTGCCAGCAGCCAACCTTCCGGGACTAGCGGGAGAAGGGTAAACGAGCAGTACTTC. Residues: CASSQPSGTSGRRVNEQYF.

The rearrangement links TRBV10-3 to TRBJ2-1, with D uncertain. Germline assignment: CDR1 ENHRY and CDR2 SYGVKD. The ends were cut back, 4 bases at V and 8 bases at J, with 6 bases in the middle. CDR3 length equals 11 residues. The CDR3 region has the DNA TGTGCCATCAGTGGCAAATATGAGCAGTTCTTC. Its protein is CAISGKYEQFF.

This CDR3 reads CSVGRDRVGETQYF. In nucleotides, the CDR3 is TGCAGCGTTGGCAGGGATCGGGTGGGGGAGACCCAGTACTTC. This chain connects TRBV29-1 to TRBJ2-5; D may be TRBD1 (5 bases). The germline gives CDR1 SQVTM, CDR2 ANQGSEA. The CDR3 has 14 amino acids. Trimming stripped 4 bases from V and 5 bases from J, with 17 bases between. Together with reference TRBV29-1 and TRBJ2-5, the CDR3 gives the full variable domain: SAVISQKPSRDICQRGTSLTIQCQVDSQVTMMFWYRQQPGQSLTLIATANQGSEATYESGFVIDKFPISRPNLTFSTLTVSNMSPEDSSIYLCSVGRDRVGETQYFGPGTRLLVL.